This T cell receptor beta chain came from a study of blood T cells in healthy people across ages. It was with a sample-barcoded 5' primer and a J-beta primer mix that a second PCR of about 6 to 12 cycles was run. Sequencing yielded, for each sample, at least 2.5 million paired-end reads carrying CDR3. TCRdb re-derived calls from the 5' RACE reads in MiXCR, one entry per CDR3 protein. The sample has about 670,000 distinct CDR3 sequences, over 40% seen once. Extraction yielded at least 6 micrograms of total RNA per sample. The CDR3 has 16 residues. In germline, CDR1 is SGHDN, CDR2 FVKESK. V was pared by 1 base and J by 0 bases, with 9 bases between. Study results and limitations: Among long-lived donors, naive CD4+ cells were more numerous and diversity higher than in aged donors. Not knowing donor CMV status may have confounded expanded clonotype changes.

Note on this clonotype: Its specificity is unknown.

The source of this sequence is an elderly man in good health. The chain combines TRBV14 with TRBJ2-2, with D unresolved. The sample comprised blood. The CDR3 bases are TGTGCCAGCAGCCAAGTCTCCCCAGCGAACACCGGGGAGCTGTTTTTT. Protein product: CASSQVSPANTGELFF.